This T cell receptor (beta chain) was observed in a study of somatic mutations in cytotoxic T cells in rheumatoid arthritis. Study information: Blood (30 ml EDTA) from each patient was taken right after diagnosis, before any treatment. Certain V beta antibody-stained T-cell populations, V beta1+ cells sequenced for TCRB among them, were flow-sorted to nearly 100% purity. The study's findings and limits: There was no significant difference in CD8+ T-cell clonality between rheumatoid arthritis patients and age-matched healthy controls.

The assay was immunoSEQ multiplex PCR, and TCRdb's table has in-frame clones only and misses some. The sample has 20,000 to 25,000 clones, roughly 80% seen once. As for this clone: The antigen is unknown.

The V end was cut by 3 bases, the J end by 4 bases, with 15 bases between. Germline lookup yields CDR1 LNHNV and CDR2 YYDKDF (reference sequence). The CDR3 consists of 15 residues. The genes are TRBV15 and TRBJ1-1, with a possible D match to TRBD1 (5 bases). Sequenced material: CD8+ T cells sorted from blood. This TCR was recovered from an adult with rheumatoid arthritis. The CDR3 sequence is CATSSSGEGPTEAFF. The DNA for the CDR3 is TGTGCCACCAGCAGTTCCGGGGAGGGGCCCACTGAAGCTTTCTTT.